These T cell receptor beta chains were read from a single sample in a study of shared clonotypes between healthy human individuals. Sequenced by immunoSEQ multiplex PCR; TCRdb stores in-frame clones only, minus some. Of over a million clones listed, about 96% are singletons. The sample taken for sequencing was naive CD4+ T cells sorted from blood. These receptors were obtained from a man younger than 40 in good health. The CDR3 runs from the conserved cysteine through the conserved F or W. The D gene is left open where the match is weak.

V gene	J gene	D gene	CDR3 protein
TRBV5-1	TRBJ2-7	-	CASNPSTGYEQYF
TRBV6-6	TRBJ2-1	TRBD2	CASSHLGSGNNEQFF
TRBV28	TRBJ1-5	-	CASSLWEGSGNQPQHF
TRBV7-2	TRBJ2-3	TRBD2	CASSPTSASTDTQYF
TRBV28	TRBJ1-5	-	CASSLQGDQPQHF
TRBV9	TRBJ2-5	-	CASSVSPQETQYF
TRBV9	TRBJ2-6	-	CASSGDIGGRWAGANVLTF
TRBV2	TRBJ1-1	-	CASEYYRGNTEAFF
TRBV2	TRBJ2-2	-	CASSEVATGTGELFF
TRBV11-2	TRBJ1-1	-	CASSSRGDTMNTEAFF
TRBV18	TRBJ1-1	-	CASSPSGDPYTEAFF
TRBV18	TRBJ2-7	-	CASSPTPTTGSEQYF
TRBV30	TRBJ2-2	TRBD2	CAWSLFPGTSGSNTGELFF
TRBV11-1	TRBJ1-2	-	CASSLASRLPPTF
TRBV18	TRBJ1-1	TRBD1	CASSLKGTGGTSNTEAFF
TRBV11-2	TRBJ2-7	TRBD2	CASSLEGAGRAHEQYF
TRBV18	TRBJ2-2	-	CASSPWTGNTGELFF
TRBV5-1	TRBJ2-1	-	CASSLGDTRNPFF
TRBV5-4	TRBJ2-5	-	CASSFKGAGETQYF
TRBV4-3	TRBJ2-6	-	CASSQGGTAGANVLTF
TRBV10-3	TRBJ1-1	-	CAIRPGVPPEAEAFF
TRBV5-5	TRBJ2-1	-	CASSLAATVNNEQFF
TRBV7-9	TRBJ1-2	TRBD1	CASSSGTGGFGYGYTF
TRBV19	TRBJ1-5	-	CASKDSNQPQHF
TRBV18	TRBJ2-3	-	CASSTDTQYF
TRBV9	TRBJ1-1	-	CASSVSTPVGLNTEAFF
TRBV21-1	TRBJ2-7	-	CASSKELRDRPHYEQYF
TRBV25-1	TRBJ1-1	-	CASQRSGRIHTEAFF
TRBV19	TRBJ1-5	TRBD1	CASSITITGGGNQPQHF
TRBV7-2	TRBJ2-7	-	CASSLDVVSSSYEQYF
TRBV5-1	TRBJ1-3	-	CASSPPDSGNTIYF
TRBV18	TRBJ2-7	-	CASSPGLGTDEQYF
TRBV14	TRBJ1-2	-	CASSQVTGWNYGYTF
TRBV7-9	TRBJ2-7	-	CASSLLDMSSYEQYF
TRBV6-4	TRBJ1-1	TRBD1	CASSLTGTGPNTEAFF
TRBV5-4	TRBJ2-3	-	CASSLEQRADTQYF
TRBV5-8	TRBJ1-2	-	CASSLQGRYGYTF
TRBV28	TRBJ2-7	-	CASRRDAYEQYF
TRBV4-1	TRBJ1-2	TRBD1	CASSPGQGELYGYTF
TRBV4-1	TRBJ2-5	TRBD2	CASSQTGSGSGETQYF
TRBV20-1	TRBJ2-7	-	CSAATDYEQYF